These T cell receptor beta chains were read from a single sample in a study of T cells after yellow fever vaccination. TCRdb re-derived calls from the 5' RACE reads in MiXCR, one entry per CDR3 protein. The sample yields some 350,000 distinct CDR3 sequences, approximately 10% seen once. The starting material was PBMCs, obtained on the day of the first yellow fever vaccination. These receptors were taken from a man between 18 and 35 years old who received the YFV17D yellow fever vaccine. CDR3s include the opening cysteine and the closing phenylalanine or tryptophan.

CDR3 protein: CASIQGDGELFF
CDR3 length: 12
V gene: TRBV6-1
J gene: TRBJ2-2

CDR3 protein: CASSLLRVADTEAFF
CDR3 length: 15
V gene: TRBV5-1
J gene: TRBJ1-1

CDR3 protein: CASSLEEKETQYF
CDR3 length: 13
V gene: TRBV5-4
J gene: TRBJ2-5

CDR3 protein: CASRSSLDTQYF
CDR3 length: 12
V gene: TRBV5-1
J gene: TRBJ2-3

CDR3 protein: CASSIRPPTDTQYF
CDR3 length: 14
V gene: TRBV19
J gene: TRBJ2-3

CDR3 protein: CASSFGVYGYTF
CDR3 length: 12
V gene: TRBV12-3/TRBV12-4
J gene: TRBJ1-2

CDR3 protein: CASSYGFGRNTNYGYTF
CDR3 length: 17
V gene: TRBV6-5
J gene: TRBJ1-2

CDR3 protein: CASTIIGSTDTQYF
CDR3 length: 14
V gene: TRBV2
J gene: TRBJ2-3

CDR3 protein: CASRGQGQGGYTF
CDR3 length: 13
V gene: TRBV2
J gene: TRBJ1-2

CDR3 protein: CASSTGTGVTDTQYF
CDR3 length: 15
V gene: TRBV5-1
J gene: TRBJ2-3

CDR3 protein: CASSLVHRDTPRGRSYEQYF
CDR3 length: 20
V gene: TRBV11-1
J gene: TRBJ2-7

CDR3 protein: CASSESRTSGSYNEQFF
CDR3 length: 17
V gene: TRBV25-1
J gene: TRBJ2-1

CDR3 protein: CASSLFGEQFF
CDR3 length: 11
V gene: TRBV7-8
J gene: TRBJ2-1

CDR3 protein: CASRGLQGETQYF
CDR3 length: 13
V gene: TRBV19
J gene: TRBJ2-5

CDR3 protein: CASSLRLGRQPQHF
CDR3 length: 14
V gene: TRBV28
J gene: TRBJ1-5

CDR3 protein: CASRSGTDNEQFF
CDR3 length: 13
V gene: TRBV7-8
J gene: TRBJ2-1

CDR3 protein: CASSQVPGQPHWEAFF
CDR3 length: 16
V gene: TRBV3-1
J gene: TRBJ1-1

CDR3 protein: CASSFERGDTGELFF
CDR3 length: 15
V gene: TRBV5-1
J gene: TRBJ2-2

CDR3 protein: CASSQTADYGYTF
CDR3 length: 13
V gene: TRBV18
J gene: TRBJ1-2

CDR3 protein: CSVEIDGTNQETQYF
CDR3 length: 15
V gene: TRBV29-1
J gene: TRBJ2-5

CDR3 protein: CASIAYNQPQHF
CDR3 length: 12
V gene: TRBV6-4
J gene: TRBJ1-5

CDR3 protein: CASSLAGKTQETQYF
CDR3 length: 15
V gene: TRBV5-1
J gene: TRBJ2-5

CDR3 protein: CASSLLSGANEQFF
CDR3 length: 14
V gene: TRBV7-9
J gene: TRBJ2-1

CDR3 protein: CASSQGVPYNEQFF
CDR3 length: 14
V gene: TRBV7-3
J gene: TRBJ2-1

CDR3 protein: CASSPTGTAETQYF
CDR3 length: 14
V gene: TRBV7-2
J gene: TRBJ2-5

CDR3 protein: CASSSSRQGVSPQHF
CDR3 length: 15
V gene: TRBV7-9
J gene: TRBJ1-5

CDR3 protein: CATLAGDTDTQYF
CDR3 length: 13
V gene: TRBV24-1
J gene: TRBJ2-3